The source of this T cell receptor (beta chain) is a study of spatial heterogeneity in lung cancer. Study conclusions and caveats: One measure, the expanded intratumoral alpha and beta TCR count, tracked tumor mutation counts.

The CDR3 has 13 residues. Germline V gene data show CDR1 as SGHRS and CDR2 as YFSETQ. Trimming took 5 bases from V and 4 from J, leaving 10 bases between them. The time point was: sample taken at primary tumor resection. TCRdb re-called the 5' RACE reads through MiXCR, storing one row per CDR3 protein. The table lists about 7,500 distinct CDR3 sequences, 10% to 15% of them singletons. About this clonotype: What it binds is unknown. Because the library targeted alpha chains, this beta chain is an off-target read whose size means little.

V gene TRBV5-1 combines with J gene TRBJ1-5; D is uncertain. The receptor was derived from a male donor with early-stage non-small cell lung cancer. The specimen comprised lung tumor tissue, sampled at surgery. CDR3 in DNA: TGCGCCAGCAGAGTGGGAGAGAATCAGCCCCAGCATTTT. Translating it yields CASRVGENQPQHF.